What follows are 21 T cell receptor beta chains derived from one specimen sequenced in a study of PD-1 blockade in mismatch repair-deficient tumors. Generated by immunoSEQ multiplex PCR, the TCRdb table keeps only in-frame clones and is missing some. The data contain tens of thousands of clones, roughly 80% of them singletons. Sequencing was performed on peripheral blood, taken 12 weeks after starting pembrolizumab. These receptors originate from an adult with mismatch repair-deficient cancer.

This clone has just one count. V is TRBV2 and J is TRBJ2-1; TRBD2 aligns across 14 bases. Germline V gene sequence: CDR1 SNHLY, CDR2 FYNNEI. The junction had 0 bases not matched to a gene; V was cut back by 8 bases and J by 6 bases. CDR3 length: 13 residues. The CDR3 coding sequence is TGTGCCAGCGGGACTAGCGGGGGCAATGAGCAGTTCTTC. It translates to CASGTSGGNEQFF.

V usage is TRBV18 and J usage is TRBJ1-1; no clear D gene. From germline, CDR1 is KGHSH and CDR2 LQKENI. The length of the CDR3 is 14 residues. V gave up 4 bases and J gave up 1 base, with 10 bases separating them. This CDR3 is CASSRDYQNTEAFF. DNA of the CDR3: TGTGCCAGCTCACGGGATTATCAGAACACTGAAGCTTTCTTT.

V usage is TRBV29-1 and J usage is TRBJ1-1; TRBD1 matches 9 bases. Germline V lookup: CDR1 SQVTM, CDR2 ANQGSEA. CDR3 length: 13 amino acids. V was pared by 4 bases and J by 4 bases, with 4 bases of the junction left unmatched. This CDR3 reads CSVGTGAFTEAFF. The CDR3 DNA reads TGCAGCGTTGGGACAGGGGCCTTCACTGAAGCTTTCTTT.

The chain uses TRBV30 and TRBJ2-4; D is undetermined. The CDR3 is 17 amino acids. The ends were cut back, 0 bases at V and 0 bases at J, with 15 bases in the middle. Germline values: CDR1 GTSNPN, CDR2 SVGIG (reference sequence). The CDR3 protein is CAWSVGVSGLAKNIQYF. DNA for the CDR3: TGTGCCTGGAGTGTTGGAGTCTCAGGCTTAGCCAAAAACATTCAGTACTTC.

The chain is built from TRBV2 and TRBJ1-4; TRBD1 is a possible D gene (6 bases). The V end was cut by 5 bases, the J end by 3 bases, with 13 bases between. The CDR3 has 15 residues. In germline, CDR1 is SNHLY, CDR2 FYNNEI. The CDR3 sequence: CASSYQTGSNEKLFF. The CDR3 DNA reads TGTGCCAGCAGTTATCAGACAGGTTCTAATGAAAAACTGTTTTTT.

This clone was recorded only once. V gene TRBV30 combines with J gene TRBJ2-3, with D uncertain. V was shortened by 2 bases and J by 5 bases, with 11 bases between the two germline ends. The CDR3 contains 13 residues. Germline values: CDR1 GTSNPN, CDR2 SVGIG (reference sequence). This chain's CDR3 is CAWSRENQDTQYF. The CDR3 DNA reads as TGTGCCTGGAGTAGAGAGAATCAAGATACGCAGTATTTT.

The chain uses TRBV6-6 and TRBJ2-7; 10 bases line up with TRBD1. Germline V gives CDR1 MNHNY, CDR2 SVGAGI (reference sequence). With 5 bases clipped from V and 3 bases from J, the junction kept 4 bases outside the gene matches. The CDR3 totals 14 residues. The CDR3 spells CASSSRDRGYEQYF. The CDR3, as DNA: TGTGCCAGCAGTAGTCGGGACAGGGGCTACGAGCAGTACTTC.

The chain employs TRBV19 and TRBJ1-1; 8 bases line up with TRBD1. V was pared by 6 bases and J by 8 bases, with 5 bases of the junction left unmatched. Germline-derived CDR1 and CDR2 are LNHDA and SQIVND (reference sequence). The CDR3 consists of 12 residues. The CDR3 nucleotides read TGTGCCAGTAGCCCCGGGGACAGGGAAGCTTTCTTT. Protein sequence: CASSPGDREAFF.

V and J are TRBV4-3 and TRBJ2-1; D ambiguous. CDR3 size: 13 residues. The germline gives CDR1 LGHNA, CDR2 YSLEER. Trimming took 0 bases from V and 9 from J, leaving 9 bases between them. The CDR3 DNA is TGCGCCAGCAGCCAAGAAACTCGGGCTGAGCAGTTCTTC. Translating gives CASSQETRAEQFF.

The V gene is TRBV6-1, the J gene TRBJ2-3; D is ambiguous. Germline loops: CDR1 MNHNS, CDR2 SASEGT. This CDR3 is 16 amino acids long. V lost 2 bases, J lost 0 bases, and 12 bases lay in between. Written as DNA, the CDR3 is TGTGCCAGCAGTGAATCCCCAACGACTAGCACAGATACGCAGTATTTT. Its translation is CASSESPTTSTDTQYF.

The chain couples TRBV30 to TRBJ2-7, with D tentatively TRBD1 (5 bases). The V gene's germline CDR1 is GTSNPN and CDR2 SVGIG (reference sequence). Trimming took off 2 bases at V and 6 bases at J, with 14 bases between the two ends. This CDR3 is 13 amino acids long. The CDR3 reads CAWSLTKQGEQYF. In nucleotides, the CDR3 is TGTGCCTGGAGTCTCACTAAGCAGGGCGAGCAGTACTTC.

This rearrangement joins TRBV29-1 to TRBJ2-7; TRBD2 aligns across 11 bases. Per germline, CDR1 SQVTM and CDR2 ANQGSEA. Trimming cost V 6 bases and J 3 bases; bases outside gene matches: 7. The CDR3 extends over 14 amino acids. The CDR3 DNA reads as TGCAGCGTAGAGACTAGCGGGATAAACTACGAGCAGTACTTC. Protein product: CSVETSGINYEQYF.

The V call is TRBV7-3, the J call TRBJ1-1; D gene unclear. CDR1 and CDR2 (germline): SGHTA, FQGTGA. V was cut by 3 bases and J by 3 bases, with 8 bases left in between. The CDR3 has 13 amino acids. The CDR3 reads CASSFTFDTEAFF. CDR3 coding DNA: TGTGCCAGCAGCTTCACCTTCGACACTGAAGCTTTCTTT.

V usage is TRBV21-1 and J usage is TRBJ2-1; the table assigns TRBD1, which was not confirmed against the DNA. TRBV21-1 counts as a pseudogene. The CDR3 totals 17 residues. The CDR3 DNA reads TGTGCCAGCAGCAAATGCTTCGGCAGGGGGTTCTACAATGAGCAGTTCTTC. Translation gives CASSKCFGRGFYNEQFF.

The chain's CDR3 is CASSFQGGQQETQYF. Written as DNA, the CDR3 is TGTGCCAGCAGCTTCCAGGGGGGCCAACAAGAGACCCAGTACTTC. The chain combines TRBV7-3 with TRBJ2-5; D may be TRBD1 (7 bases). Germline CDR1 SGHTA, CDR2 FQGTGA. V gave up 3 bases and J gave up 2 bases, with 13 bases separating them. The CDR3 has 15 residues.

This clone has just one count. This chain uses TRBV10-3 with TRBJ1-5; 7 bases map to TRBD1. V dropped 7 bases and J dropped 5; count of bases not matched to a gene: 5. CDR3 length equals 13 residues. The germline V gene encodes CDR1 ENHRY and CDR2 SYGVKD. The CDR3 nucleotides read TGTGCCATCACCCCGGACAGGTATCAGCCCCAGCATTTT. Translation: CAITPDRYQPQHF.

The chain uses TRBV6-1 and TRBJ1-2; tentatively, D is TRBD1 (5 bases). The CDR3 covers 15 residues. The V gene's germline CDR1 is MNHNS and CDR2 SASEGT. The ends were cut back, 2 bases at V and 1 base at J, with 11 bases in the middle. The CDR3 spells CASSESGTLNYGYTF. The CDR3 DNA reads TGTGCCAGCAGTGAATCGGGGACCCTTAACTATGGCTACACCTTC.

This chain links TRBV7-9 with TRBJ2-7, with TRBD2 as a possible D gene (5 bases). The germline V gene has CDR1 SEHNR and CDR2 FQNEAQ (reference sequence). The CDR3 extends over 14 amino acids. V was shortened by 5 bases and J by 7 bases, with 18 bases between the two germline ends. CDR3 sequence reads: CASSLHWDRGEQYF. The CDR3 coding sequence is TGTGCCAGCAGCCTACACTGGGATAGAGGGGAGCAGTACTTC.

The genes are TRBV5-1 and TRBJ2-3; 10 bases are shared with TRBD1. In germline, CDR1 is SGHRS, CDR2 YFSETQ. V lost 1 base and J lost 4; bases outside the gene matches: 3. This CDR3 has 15 amino acids. CDR3: CASSLRGTGADTQYF. The CDR3 coding sequence is TGCGCCAGCAGCTTGCGTGGGACAGGGGCAGATACGCAGTATTTT.

The chain is built from TRBV10-3 and TRBJ2-7; 10 nucleotides line up with TRBD1. The V gene's germline CDR1 is ENHRY and CDR2 SYGVKD. The CDR3 spans 13 residues. V trimming: 7 bases; J trimming: 5 bases; junction bases outside the gene matches: 5. The DNA for the CDR3 is TGTGCCATCACCCTAGGACAGGGGGACGAGCAGTACTTC. The encoded protein is CAITLGQGDEQYF.

This clone occurred once. The chain carries TRBV18 and TRBJ2-5, with D maybe TRBD1 (6 bases). Trimming took off 3 bases at V and 2 bases at J, with 10 bases between the two ends. The CDR3 loop spans 14 amino acids. Germline V gene lookup returns CDR1 KGHSH and CDR2 LQKENI. The CDR3 bases are TGTGCCAGCTCACCTAAAAGGGGGCAAGAGACCCAGTACTTC. Protein: CASSPKRGQETQYF.